Listed here are 19 T cell receptor beta chains from one sample, sequenced in a study of STAT3 mutations in large granular lymphocyte leukemia. Study findings and constraints: Every T-LGLL patient had at least one immunodominant TCRbeta clonotype.

Their antigen targets remain unknown. The repertoire was sequenced with immunoSEQ multiplex PCR; TCRdb's copy has only in-frame clones and lacks some. The repertoire consists of 9,000 to 15,000 clones, with about 75% occurring once and the leading ten covering about 46%. The sequencing input was peripheral blood mononuclear cells. The receptors originated from a man aged 60 to 75 with T-cell large granular lymphocyte leukemia. Some clones in this sample may be carry-over from other donors' samples.

The rearrangement joins TRBV5-4 to TRBJ2-1; 7 nucleotides agree with TRBD1. Trimming at V came to 4 bases and at J to 5 bases, leaving 6 bases not matched to a gene. Germline V gene sequence: CDR1 SGHNT, CDR2 YYREEE (reference sequence). The CDR3 is 14 amino acids. In DNA, the CDR3 is TGTGCCAGCAGCCCCACTACAGGGGACAATGAGCAGTTCTTC. It yields the protein CASSPTTGDNEQFF.

This clone appeared once. The sample carries other DNA sequences with the same CDR3. This chain joins TRBV18 and TRBJ1-2, with D possibly being TRBD1 (5 bases). The CDR3 runs to 12 residues. Germline V gives CDR1 KGHSH, CDR2 LQKENI. With 1 base removed from V and 6 bases from J, the gap between germline ends came to 6 bases. CDR3 bases: TGTGCCAGCTCACCACAAGGGGATGGCTACACCTTC. Protein: CASSPQGDGYTF.

Only a few counts were recorded for this clone. The chain carries TRBV4-2 and TRBJ2-7; D is unclear. The ends were cut back, 0 bases at V and 6 bases at J, with 9 bases in the middle. The germline CDR1 and CDR2 sequences are LGHNA and YNFKEQ. The CDR3 runs 13 residues. The CDR3 nucleotides are TGTGCCAGCAGCCAAGATAGAACTCTCGAGCAGTACTTC. Translated: CASSQDRTLEQYF.

This clone showed up just a few times. The V gene is TRBV27, the J gene TRBJ1-3; D is ambiguous. CDR1 and CDR2 from the germline V gene are MNHEY and SMNVEV (reference sequence). V was cut by 0 bases and J by 4 bases, with 10 bases left in between. This CDR3 is 15 amino acids long. The CDR3 is CASSLSASAGNTIYF. CDR3 DNA: TGTGCCAGCAGTTTATCGGCGTCGGCAGGAAACACCATATATTTT.

CDR3: CSVFIEYQETQYF. The CDR3 DNA is TGCAGCGTTTTCATCGAGTACCAAGAGACCCAGTACTTC. The chain recombines TRBV29-1 with TRBJ2-5; D is unresolved. The CDR3 consists of 13 residues. Looked up from germline, CDR1 is SQVTM and CDR2 is ANQGSEA. Trimming removed 5 bases from V and 0 bases from J, with 10 bases in between.

The V and J genes are TRBV30 and TRBJ2-6; D could derive from TRBD1 or TRBD2 (6 bases each). With 4 bases removed from V and 2 bases from J, the gap between germline ends came to 15 bases. The CDR3 has 16 amino acids. Per the germline V gene, CDR1 is GTSNPN and CDR2 is SVGIG (reference sequence). The DNA for the CDR3 is TGTGCCTGGATCCCCCCCGGGGGCCCTGGGGCCAACGTCCTGACTTTC. This gives the protein CAWIPPGGPGANVLTF.

This clone has a single count. The chain recombines TRBV5-1 with TRBJ2-7; the D gene is possibly TRBD2 (6 bases). Germline assignment: CDR1 SGHRS and CDR2 YFSETQ. This CDR3 is 15 amino acids long. V lost 0 bases to trimming and J lost 2 bases, with 12 bases between them. CDR3 protein: CASSLGVGGTYEQYF. The CDR3 DNA reads as TGCGCCAGCAGCTTGGGCGTGGGGGGAACCTACGAGCAGTACTTC.

V is TRBV6-5 and J is TRBJ1-1; 8 bases map to TRBD1. With V trimmed by 2 bases and J by 7 bases, 3 bases remained unmatched. Germline assignment: CDR1 MNHEY and CDR2 SVGAGI. The length of the CDR3 is 13 residues. CDR3 sequence (DNA): TGTGCCAGCAGTTACCAGGGGGCGATTGAAGCTTTCTTT. Residues: CASSYQGAIEAFF.

This rearrangement joins TRBV27 to TRBJ2-3; 9 bases line up with TRBD2. The germline CDR1 and CDR2 sequences are MNHEY and SMNVEV (reference sequence). V lost 0 bases, J lost 8 bases, and 9 bases stayed unmatched. This CDR3 region has 16 residues. The CDR3 DNA reads TGTGCCAGCAGTTTATCGGTGGGCGGGAGGGGCGTTACGCAGTATTTT. Its translation is CASSLSVGGRGVTQYF.

This chain joins TRBV6-1 and TRBJ2-3, with 7 positions matching TRBD2. The CDR3 has 17 residues. After removal of 0 bases from V and 3 bases from J, the junction contained 9 bases not matched to a gene. CDR1 and CDR2 from the germline V gene are MNHNS and SASEGT. This chain's CDR3 is CASSEAQGGSVTDTQYF. As DNA, the CDR3 is TGTGCCAGCAGTGAAGCGCAGGGCGGGAGTGTGACAGATACGCAGTATTTT.

The gene calls are TRBV7-8 and TRBJ1-2; 8 bases map to TRBD1. The junction had 6 bases not matched to a gene; V was cut back by 3 bases and J by 6 bases. CDR3 length: 14 amino acids. The germline V gene has CDR1 SGHVS and CDR2 FQNEAQ. CDR3 loop: CASSFRDRYHGYTF. The CDR3 region has the DNA TGTGCCAGCAGCTTCAGGGACAGGTATCATGGCTACACCTTC.

The chain joins TRBV30 to TRBJ1-1, with a possible D match to TRBD1 (6 bases). Germline V gene sequence: CDR1 GTSNPN, CDR2 SVGIG (reference sequence). With 2 bases removed from V and 4 bases from J, the gap between germline ends came to 14 bases. The CDR3 runs 14 residues. This chain's CDR3 is CAWSRGDGTTEAFF. CDR3 nucleotides: TGTGCCTGGAGTAGGGGGGACGGCACCACTGAAGCTTTCTTT.

The chain is built from TRBV5-1 and TRBJ2-5; 7 nucleotides align to TRBD2. Unmatched junction bases numbered 10, after V lost 3 bases and J lost 5 bases. Germline CDR1 and CDR2: SGHRS and YFSETQ. The CDR3 is made up of 15 amino acids. This CDR3 is CASSSLGREHETQYF. The CDR3 DNA follows: TGCGCCAGCAGCTCCTTGGGGCGGGAGCATGAGACCCAGTACTTC.

The chain employs TRBV7-9 and TRBJ2-3, with a tentative D call TRBD2 (6 bases). This CDR3 region has 15 residues. Germline V gene lookup returns CDR1 SEHNR and CDR2 FQNEAQ (reference sequence). Trimming removed 4 bases at V and 2 bases at J, with 13 bases between. The CDR3 bases are TGTGCCAGCAGCTCTAGGGCTAGCGACACAGATACGCAGTATTTT. Its translation is CASSSRASDTDTQYF.

A few counts support this clone. This chain links TRBV27 with TRBJ1-5; D may be TRBD1 (5 bases). CDR3 length equals 14 residues. Looked up from germline, CDR1 is MNHEY and CDR2 is SMNVEV (reference sequence). Trimming cost V 2 bases and J 4 bases, with 9 bases left between them. CDR3 nucleotide sequence: TGTGCCAGCAGTTTACAGGGTAGGAATCAGCCCCAGCATTTT. This translates into CASSLQGRNQPQHF.

The V gene is TRBV2, the J gene TRBJ2-1, with TRBD1 matching over 10 bases. This CDR3 has 15 residues. V lost 5 bases, J lost 10 bases, and 11 bases stayed unmatched. The germline gives CDR1 SNHLY, CDR2 FYNNEI. The CDR3 nucleotides are TGTGCCAGCAGTAGACCGGGACAGGGGCCGGGGGAGCAGTTCTTC. This gives the protein CASSRPGQGPGEQFF.

This clone was recorded once. The J gene is TRBJ1-2, the V gene TRBV28, with TRBD1 matching 7 bases. This CDR3 is built from 14 residues. The germline V gene has CDR1 MDHEN and CDR2 SYDVKM. J gave up 2 bases and V 5 bases, and 5 bases lay outside the gene matches. For the CDR3, the DNA is TGTGCCAGCAGTGGTTCGGACAGGAACTATGGCTACACCTTC. Translated: CASSGSDRNYGYTF.

This clone is classed as hyperexpanded. The rearrangement joins TRBV2 to TRBJ2-2, with 9 bases fitting TRBD2. The CDR3 consists of 17 residues. CDR1 is SNHLY, CDR2 FYNNEI, per germline. Losses at the gene ends were 6 bases for V and 4 bases for J; bases not matched to a gene: 12. The CDR3, as DNA: TGTGCCAGCAGCGCCGGGGCTAGCGGGATACTCACCGGGGAGCTGTTTTTT. Translating it yields CASSAGASGILTGELFF.

Judged by abundance, this clone is medium-sized. The rearrangement uses TRBV27 and TRBJ1-2; 7 bases are shared with TRBD1. V lost 4 bases, J lost 4 bases, and 9 bases stayed unmatched. This CDR3 contains 15 residues. Germline CDR1 and CDR2: MNHEY and SMNVEV (reference sequence). The CDR3 coding sequence is TGTGCCAGCAGTTCTCCGAGCCGGGACAGCTATGGCTACACCTTC. The encoded protein is CASSSPSRDSYGYTF.